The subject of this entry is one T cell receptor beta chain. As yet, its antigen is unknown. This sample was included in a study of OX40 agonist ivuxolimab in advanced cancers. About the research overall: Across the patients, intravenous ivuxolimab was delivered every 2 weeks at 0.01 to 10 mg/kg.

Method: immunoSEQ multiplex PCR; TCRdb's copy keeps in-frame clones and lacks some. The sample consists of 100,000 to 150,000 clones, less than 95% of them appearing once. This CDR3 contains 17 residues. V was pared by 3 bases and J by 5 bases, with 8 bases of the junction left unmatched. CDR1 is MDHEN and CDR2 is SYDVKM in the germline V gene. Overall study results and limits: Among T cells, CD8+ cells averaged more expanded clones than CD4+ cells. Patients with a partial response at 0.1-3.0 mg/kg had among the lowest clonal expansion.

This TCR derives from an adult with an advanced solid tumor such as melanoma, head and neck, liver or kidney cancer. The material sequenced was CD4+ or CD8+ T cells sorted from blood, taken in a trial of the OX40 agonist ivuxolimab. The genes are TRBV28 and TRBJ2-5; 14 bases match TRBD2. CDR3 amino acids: CASSLTSGRAFRETQYF. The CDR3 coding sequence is TGTGCCAGCAGTTTGACTAGCGGGAGGGCCTTTAGGGAGACCCAGTACTTC.